These 30 T cell receptor beta chains came from one sample sequenced in a study of shared T cell receptors in the human thymus (dated by TCRdb to about 2021). Library preparation used the immunoSEQ multiplex PCR assay. TCRdb obtained this table from immuneACCESS and retained in-frame rearrangements with V and J assigned. These tables miss some clones; where compared with another copy, unresolved V genes account for less than half of the shortfall, and the remainder is unexplained. The sample records hundreds of thousands of clones, roughly 90% of which are singletons. The ten largest clones capture 0.008% to 0.011% of the sample. This sample was shared with a second study, whose subject was human thymus T cells.

The sequenced material came from thymocytes. The receptor set was obtained from a boy under two years old with a congenital heart defect. Donor details come from another sample of the same person, matched by shared clones.

This clone occurred once. The CDR3 DNA follows: TGCGCCAGCAGCCGAACCGTAGCGGGACTAGGAGAGACCCAGTACTTC. Protein: CASSRTVAGLGETQYF. V usage is TRBV4-3 and J usage is TRBJ2-5; 8 bases agree with TRBD2. With V trimmed by 4 bases and J by 4 bases, 11 bases remained unmatched. The CDR3 consists of 16 residues. Germline V lookup: CDR1 LGHNA, CDR2 YSLEER.

The rearrangement links TRBV28 to TRBJ2-7; maybe TRBD1 (5 bases). The V gene lost 5 bases and the J gene lost 0 bases, with 14 bases spanning the gap. The germline V gene has CDR1 MDHEN and CDR2 SYDVKM. The CDR3 loop spans 15 amino acids. The CDR3 reads CASSPPDGHSYEQYF. The CDR3 DNA is TGTGCCAGCAGTCCCCCGGACGGACACTCCTACGAGCAGTACTTC.

This chain links TRBV2 with TRBJ1-1; D is uncertain. Germline V gene sequence: CDR1 SNHLY, CDR2 FYNNEI. CDR3 size: 16 residues. V lost 3 bases and J lost 3, with 17 bases in between. The CDR3 DNA reads TGTGCCAGCAGTGAGGTGGCGGGTTCCCCGGACACTGAAGCTTTCTTT. Protein: CASSEVAGSPDTEAFF.

This rearrangement joins TRBV4-3 to TRBJ1-2, with D perhaps TRBD1 (5 bases). Per germline, CDR1 LGHNA and CDR2 YSLEER. Trimming left V 0 bases short and J 3 bases short, with 20 bases between. The CDR3 length is 18 residues. CDR3 protein: CASSQEWGVQGVDYGYTF. In nucleotides, the CDR3 is TGCGCCAGCAGCCAAGAATGGGGGGTCCAGGGAGTAGACTATGGCTACACCTTC.

The chain couples TRBV5-6 to TRBJ2-7, with D possibly being TRBD2 (6 bases). Germline V gene data show CDR1 as SGHDT and CDR2 as YYEEEE. There are 14 residues in the CDR3. The germline V and J ends were trimmed by 5 bases and 0 bases, with 12 bases remaining between them. This CDR3 is CASRRRARSYEQYF. The CDR3 coding sequence is TGTGCCAGCAGAAGGAGGGCCCGCTCCTACGAGCAGTACTTC.

The chain couples TRBV6-5 to TRBJ2-7; the match to TRBD2 covers 7 bases. Germline V gives CDR1 MNHEY, CDR2 SVGAGI. The CDR3 extends over 14 amino acids. Trimming removed 6 bases from V and 1 base from J; junction bases left unmatched: 6. CDR3 in amino acids: CASRPRTSSYEQYF. Written as DNA, the CDR3 is TGTGCCAGCAGGCCGAGGACTAGTTCCTACGAGCAGTACTTC.

The chain recombines TRBV29-1 with TRBJ2-1, with D possibly TRBD2 on 6 matching bases. CDR3 length: 13 amino acids. Trimming stripped 4 bases from V and 3 bases from J, with 10 bases between. Looked up from germline, CDR1 is SQVTM and CDR2 is ANQGSEA. CDR3 sequence reads: CSVAGSCYNEQFF. The CDR3, as DNA: TGCAGCGTTGCCGGGAGCTGCTACAATGAGCAGTTCTTC.

The rearrangement joins TRBV15 to TRBJ2-2, with D perhaps TRBD1 (5 bases). Between the trimmed V and J ends, which lost 0 bases and 7 bases, there was a span of 18 bases. This CDR3 has 17 residues. The germline V gene has CDR1 LNHNV and CDR2 YYDKDF (reference sequence). CDR3 coding DNA: TGTGCCACCAGCAGAGATCGTCCCAGGGTGAATGGCGGGGAGCTGTTTTTT. Translating gives CATSRDRPRVNGGELFF.

The CDR3 sequence: CASSPGTSAPNEQFF. The CDR3 nucleotides are TGTGCCAGCAGCCCCGGGACTAGCGCACCCAATGAGCAGTTCTTC. V and J are TRBV7-2 and TRBJ2-1; TRBD2 matches at 10 bases. Per the germline V gene, CDR1 is SGHTA and CDR2 is FQGNSA. The CDR3 covers 15 residues. V dropped 5 bases and J dropped 6; count of bases not matched to a gene: 7.

This chain joins TRBV30 and TRBJ1-5; a possible D gene is TRBD1 (5 bases). Germline V gives CDR1 GTSNPN, CDR2 SVGIG (reference sequence). The CDR3 consists of 17 residues. V was trimmed by 0 bases and J by 5 bases, leaving 20 bases between them. The CDR3 loop is CAWSVRGLFGRDQPQHF. The CDR3 region has the DNA TGTGCCTGGAGTGTAAGGGGATTATTTGGTAGAGATCAGCCCCAGCATTTT.

The chain's CDR3 is CASSDSGLPDEQFF. In DNA, the CDR3 is TGTGCCAGCAGTGACTCGGGACTACCCGATGAGCAGTTCTTC. The chain uses TRBV6-4 and TRBJ2-1; 7 bases fit TRBD2. CDR3 length: 14 residues. Germline loops: CDR1 MRHNA, CDR2 SNTAGT. The ends lost 0 bases at V and 8 bases at J; junction bases unmatched: 4.

The gene calls are TRBV5-4 and TRBJ2-1, with 13 bases that match TRBD2. The CDR3 has 19 amino acids. J was trimmed by 6 bases and V by 5 bases; bases with no gene match: 17. Germline V lookup: CDR1 SGHNT, CDR2 YYREEE (reference sequence). CDR3 loop: CASSSTGTSGKLLGNEQFF. The CDR3 bases are TGTGCCAGCAGTTCCACCGGGACTAGCGGGAAACTACTGGGCAATGAGCAGTTCTTC.

The chain uses TRBV5-4 and TRBJ2-1; 8 bases fit TRBD2. The CDR3 contains 16 residues. Germline V gives CDR1 SGHNT, CDR2 YYREEE (reference sequence). Trimming at V came to 4 bases and at J to 3 bases, leaving 9 bases not matched to a gene. CDR3: CASSLSRGRHYNEQFF. Here the CDR3 DNA reads TGTGCCAGCAGCCTTAGTCGCGGGAGGCACTACAATGAGCAGTTCTTC. The complete variable domain, with remaining parts taken from reference TRBV5-4 and TRBJ2-1, reads ETGVTQSPTHLIKTRGQQVTLRCSSQSGHNTVSWYQQALGQGPQFIFQYYREEENGRGNFPPRFSGLQFPNYSSELNVNALELDDSALYLCASSLSRGRHYNEQFFGPGTRLTVL.

The V and J genes are TRBV6-1 and TRBJ1-4, with a possible D match to TRBD1 (5 bases). This CDR3 region has 14 residues. The germline gives CDR1 MNHNS, CDR2 SASEGT. V lost 3 bases and J lost 5, with 10 bases in between. The CDR3 region has the DNA TGTGCCAGCAGTGACGACAGATTAAATGAAAAACTGTTTTTT. The encoded protein is CASSDDRLNEKLFF.

The J gene is TRBJ1-2, the V gene TRBV10-3; the D is unclear. CDR1 is ENHRY and CDR2 is SYGVKD in the germline V gene. The V end lost 10 bases, the J end lost 4 bases, and 10 bases lay between the germline ends. The CDR3 extends over 11 amino acids. The chain's CDR3 is CATQTGYGYTF. The CDR3 DNA reads TGTGCCACGCAGACGGGCTATGGCTACACCTTC.

The chain recombines TRBV6-1 with TRBJ2-2; 10 bases align to TRBD2. Looked up from germline, CDR1 is MNHNS and CDR2 is SASEGT. Germline trimming cut 6 bases from V and 4 bases from J; bases unmatched to any gene: 5. The CDR3 length is 15 residues. The DNA of the CDR3 is TGTGCCAGCAGGGCTAGCGGGAGACCCACCGGGGAGCTGTTTTTT. This translates into CASRASGRPTGELFF.

V and J are TRBV27 and TRBJ2-7; D might be TRBD2 (6 bases). The germline gives CDR1 MNHEY, CDR2 SMNVEV (reference sequence). The germline V and J ends were trimmed by 5 bases and 5 bases, with 22 bases remaining between them. CDR3 length equals 16 residues. CDR3 coding DNA: TGTGCCAGCAGTCCCTCATCTAGCGCTCAAATCGACGAGCAGTACTTC. It yields the protein CASSPSSSAQIDEQYF.

This clone was picked up a small number of times. The chain recombines TRBV27 with TRBJ2-3, with 7 positions matching TRBD1. Germline V gene data show CDR1 as MNHEY and CDR2 as SMNVEV (reference sequence). The CDR3 totals 17 residues. V lost 5 bases and J lost 1; bases outside the gene matches: 12. CDR3 nucleotides: TGTGCCAGCAGTCCCCGGGACAGTTCTAGTGGCACAGATACGCAGTATTTT. Protein product: CASSPRDSSSGTDTQYF.

This clone has a handful of counts. The genes are TRBV29-1 and TRBJ2-5, with 8 nucleotides matching TRBD2. CDR3 length equals 16 residues. The germline CDR1 and CDR2 sequences are SQVTM and ANQGSEA. V lost 0 bases to trimming and J lost 3 bases; unmatched junction nucleotides: 9. Here the CDR3 DNA reads TGCAGCGTTGAAGATTGCGGGACCGGGGGGGAAGAGACCCAGTACTTC. As protein: CSVEDCGTGGEETQYF.

In this sample, this clone turned up a few times. The chain uses TRBV6-5 and TRBJ2-7, with 11 bases aligning to TRBD2. Germline-derived CDR1 and CDR2 are MNHEY and SVGAGI. Trimming removed 6 bases from V and 0 bases from J; junction bases left unmatched: 4. The CDR3 is made up of 15 amino acids. The CDR3 region has the DNA TGTGCCAGCAGCCCTAGCGGGGGGAGCTCCTACGAGCAGTACTTC. This codes for CASSPSGGSSYEQYF.

The chain is built from TRBV21-1 and TRBJ2-1; no check of the table's D call, TRBD2, against the DNA was made. TRBV21-1 is a pseudogene locus. There are 17 residues in the CDR3. The CDR3 region is CASSAREREGLDNEQFF. In DNA, the CDR3 is TGTGCCAGCAGCGCGAGGGAGCGGGAGGGCCTCGACAATGAGCAGTTCTTC.

The chain combines TRBV18 with TRBJ1-5; 7 nucleotides match TRBD1. This CDR3 has 18 amino acids. CDR1 is KGHSH, CDR2 LQKENI, per germline. The V and J ends lost 3 bases and 2 bases, in that order; junction bases with no gene match: 13. CDR3 sequence (DNA): TGTGCCAGCTCACCGAACGGGACAGCTTCTATGGGCAATCAGCCCCAGCATTTT. Translated, it gives CASSPNGTASMGNQPQHF.

The chain employs TRBV28 and TRBJ1-5, with 7 positions matching TRBD1. The germline CDR1 and CDR2 sequences are MDHEN and SYDVKM. V lost 7 bases to trimming and J lost 7 bases; unmatched junction nucleotides: 25. The CDR3 runs 19 residues. The CDR3 DNA reads TGTGCCAGCACCCAAAGGAGGCGCGGAGACAGGGAGTTTGGGCAGCCCCAGCATTTT. This sequence encodes CASTQRRRGDREFGQPQHF. Looking up the rest from reference TRBV28 and TRBJ1-5 gives the full variable domain: DVKVTQSSRYLVKRTGEKVFLECVQDMDHENMFWYRQDPGLGLRLIYFSYDVKMKEKGDIPEGYSVSREKKERFSLILESASTNQTSMYLCASTQRRRGDREFGQPQHFGDGTRLSIL.

The gene calls are TRBV10-3 and TRBJ2-5; TRBD1 matches 7 bases. V was pared by 6 bases and J by 1 base, with 5 bases of the junction left unmatched. The germline gives CDR1 ENHRY, CDR2 SYGVKD. The CDR3 extends over 14 amino acids. As DNA, the CDR3 is TGTGCCATCAGCGGTACAGGGGCCCAAGAGACCCAGTACTTC. Protein product: CAISGTGAQETQYF.

The rearrangement uses TRBV12-5 and TRBJ2-5; 7 bases line up with TRBD2. Germline CDR1 and CDR2: LGHNT and FRNRAP. V gave up 6 bases and J gave up 2 bases; unmatched junction bases: 3. The CDR3 length is 13 residues. The CDR3 here is CASGLGLQETQYF. CDR3 DNA: TGTGCTAGTGGCCTGGGACTACAAGAGACCCAGTACTTC. Variable domain in full (rest from reference TRBV12-5 and TRBJ2-5): DARVTQTPRHKVTEMGQEVTMRCQPILGHNTVFWYRQTMMQGLELLAYFRNRAPLDDSGMPKDRFSAEMPDATLATLKIQPSEPRDSAVYFCASGLGLQETQYFGPGTRLLVL.

The chain has TRBV7-2 and TRBJ2-6, with 9 bases matching TRBD1. This CDR3 spans 18 amino acids. CDR1 SGHTA and CDR2 FQGNSA come from the germline V gene. J gave up 4 bases and V 2 bases, and 9 bases lay outside the gene matches. The DNA for the CDR3 is TGTGCCAGCAGCTTACCCCGGGACAGGGTCACGGGGGCCAACGTCCTGACTTTC. Translated: CASSLPRDRVTGANVLTF. The complete variable domain, with remaining parts taken from reference TRBV7-2 and TRBJ2-6, reads GAGVSQSPSNKVTEKGKDVELRCDPISGHTALYWYRQSLGQGLEFLIYFQGNSAPDKSGLPSDRFSAERTGGSVSTLTIQRTQQEDSAVYLCASSLPRDRVTGANVLTFGAGSRLTVL.

The chain uses TRBV30 and TRBJ2-2, with a possible D match to TRBD2 (5 bases). The germline gives CDR1 GTSNPN, CDR2 SVGIG (reference sequence). There are 13 residues in the CDR3. V shed 0 bases and J shed 7 bases, with 9 bases lying between them. CDR3 in amino acids: CAWSVSRDGELFF. The CDR3 nucleotides read TGTGCCTGGAGTGTGTCCCGGGACGGGGAGCTGTTTTTT.

The chain carries TRBV11-2 and TRBJ1-1, with D tentatively TRBD1 (6 bases). CDR3 length: 14 residues. The V gene lost 2 bases and the J gene lost 1 base, with 8 bases spanning the gap. The V gene's germline CDR1 is SGHAT and CDR2 FQNNGV. CDR3 nucleotides: TGTGCCAGCAGCTTAACAGGGAGGAACACTGAAGCTTTCTTT. It specifies CASSLTGRNTEAFF.

The genes are TRBV28 and TRBJ2-2; 12 nucleotides agree with TRBD2. V shed 5 bases and J 5 bases; nucleotides not matched to a gene: 9. Germline CDR1 is MDHEN and CDR2 is SYDVKM. The CDR3 is made up of 17 amino acids. The CDR3: CASSLRLAGVWTGELFF. DNA of the CDR3: TGTGCCAGCAGTCTTCGACTAGCGGGAGTTTGGACCGGGGAGCTGTTTTTT.

The count of this clone is one. The CDR3 coding sequence is TGTGCCAGCAGTTTCCGGACTCATGAGCAGTTCTTC. Translated: CASSFRTHEQFF. V and J are TRBV6-6 and TRBJ2-1; TRBD2 is a possible D gene (5 bases). Germline CDR1 and CDR2: MNHNY and SVGAGI (reference sequence). The CDR3 runs 12 residues. The germline V and J ends were trimmed by 4 bases and 8 bases, with 9 bases remaining between them.